This paragraph reports one T cell receptor (beta chain). Its antigen is unknown. The source of the sample is a study of T-cell reconstitution after alpha-beta-depleted transplantation in children. Study results and caveats: One year post-transplant, T-cell counts and diversity were largely derived from T cells produced anew.

CDR1 is MNHEY and CDR2 is SMNVEV in the germline V gene (reference sequence). V lost 5 bases to trimming and J lost 7 bases; unmatched junction nucleotides: 6. The CDR3 is made up of 15 amino acids. Unique molecular identifiers were used in preparing the TCRbeta library. TCRdb redid the calling of the PCR reads with MiXCR, one entry per CDR3 protein. The sample yields 610,000 or so distinct CDR3 sequences, roughly 30% seen once. The sequences come from PBMCs, collected before TCRalphabeta/CD19-depleted stem cell transplant. The chain joins TRBV27 to TRBJ1-6, with 9 bases fitting TRBD1. The receptor's source is a boy under two years old with Wiskott-Aldrich syndrome, due to receive a stem cell transplant. CDR3 in DNA: TGTGCCAGCAGTCTACGGGACAGGGCCAATTCACCCCTCCACTTT. Translation: CASSLRDRANSPLHF.